These T cell receptor beta chains were read from a single sample in a study of long-term antiretroviral therapy in people with HIV. Sequenced by immunoSEQ multiplex PCR; TCRdb stores in-frame clones only, minus some. The top ten hold 14% to 15% of the sample, which has 15,000 to 20,000 clones, 88% seen once. This material consisted of unsorted PBMCs, taken 2.3 to 2.4 years before starting antiretroviral therapy. The receptor set was obtained from a woman in her twenties or thirties with HIV. CDR3s include the opening cysteine and the closing phenylalanine or tryptophan.

v_call: TRBV7-8; j_call: TRBJ2-5; cdr3_aa: CASSLLGGGGEETQYF
v_call: TRBV5-1; j_call: TRBJ1-1; cdr3_aa: CASSQTGTTNTEAFF
v_call: TRBV5-4; j_call: TRBJ1-2; cdr3_aa: CASSETGRYTF
v_call: TRBV29-1; j_call: TRBJ1-4; cdr3_aa: CSVDLGQGNGEKLFF
v_call: TRBV18; j_call: TRBJ1-4; cdr3_aa: CASSPQRTNEKLFF
v_call: TRBV27; j_call: TRBJ1-1; cdr3_aa: CASSLGTATEAFF
v_call: TRBV7-2; j_call: TRBJ2-3; cdr3_aa: CASSLLAGGGKDTQYF
v_call: TRBV5-5; j_call: TRBJ1-1; cdr3_aa: CASSFVGGNTEAFF
v_call: TRBV5-1; j_call: TRBJ2-2; cdr3_aa: CASSPQGDEELFF
v_call: TRBV6-5; j_call: TRBJ2-7; cdr3_aa: CASKVGGLEQYF
v_call: TRBV7-8; j_call: TRBJ1-2; cdr3_aa: CASSLGGGALSENYGYTF
v_call: TRBV2; j_call: TRBJ2-7; cdr3_aa: CASGTGVGKQYF
v_call: TRBV7-3; j_call: TRBJ2-2; cdr3_aa: CASSLTPQGPNTGELFF
v_call: TRBV5-1; j_call: TRBJ2-5; cdr3_aa: CASSLGAAEETQYF
v_call: TRBV9; j_call: TRBJ1-6; cdr3_aa: CASSPPSLGGQYSPLHF
v_call: TRBV29-1; j_call: TRBJ2-3; cdr3_aa: CSVEDLFGDTQYF
v_call: TRBV7-8; j_call: TRBJ2-4; cdr3_aa: CASGGLGLDIQYF
v_call: TRBV18; j_call: TRBJ1-2; cdr3_aa: CASSPRVIGGAGNYGYTF
v_call: TRBV7-3; j_call: TRBJ2-5; cdr3_aa: CASSPTGQQETQYF
v_call: TRBV18; j_call: TRBJ1-2; cdr3_aa: CASSPDTGTVDF
v_call: TRBV5-1; j_call: TRBJ2-3; cdr3_aa: CASSPLGSTDTQYF
v_call: TRBV10-1; j_call: TRBJ1-2; cdr3_aa: CASSEDDSLSYGYTF
v_call: TRBV27; j_call: TRBJ1-1; cdr3_aa: CASSLYWNTEAFF
v_call: TRBV18; j_call: TRBJ1-1; cdr3_aa: CASSPSSGHKNTEAFF
v_call: TRBV6-6; j_call: TRBJ1-4; cdr3_aa: CASSFDQDEKLFF
v_call: TRBV5-1; j_call: TRBJ1-1; cdr3_aa: CASSSSGLMNTEAFF
v_call: TRBV7-9; j_call: TRBJ1-2; cdr3_aa: CASSLSGQGNYGYTF
v_call: TRBV4-1; j_call: TRBJ1-2; cdr3_aa: CASSQAVTGLYGYTF
v_call: TRBV5-5; j_call: TRBJ1-5; cdr3_aa: CASSLQGINQPQHF
v_call: TRBV5-6; j_call: TRBJ2-7; cdr3_aa: CASSLKSYEQYF
v_call: TRBV2; j_call: TRBJ1-5; cdr3_aa: CASSREGNQPQHF
v_call: TRBV5-4; j_call: TRBJ2-1; cdr3_aa: CASSYRDRNNEQFF
v_call: TRBV4-3; j_call: TRBJ1-2; cdr3_aa: CASSHPGSANYGYTF
v_call: TRBV18; j_call: TRBJ2-6; cdr3_aa: CASSQGAHGANVLTF
v_call: TRBV20-1; j_call: TRBJ1-2; cdr3_aa: CSARGFNGYTF
v_call: TRBV5-1; j_call: TRBJ1-2; cdr3_aa: CASSLEWESNYGYTF
v_call: TRBV5-4; j_call: TRBJ2-1; cdr3_aa: CASSFLNEQFF
v_call: TRBV19; j_call: TRBJ2-3; cdr3_aa: CASSIVPASLQRDTQYF
v_call: TRBV7-8; j_call: TRBJ1-4; cdr3_aa: CASSLGIYEKLFF
v_call: TRBV5-5; j_call: TRBJ2-1; cdr3_aa: CASSATGNNEQFF
v_call: TRBV14; j_call: TRBJ1-2; cdr3_aa: CASSPSDSRGYTF
v_call: TRBV9; j_call: TRBJ1-3; cdr3_aa: CASSPSSGDGNTIYF
v_call: TRBV6-1; j_call: TRBJ2-7; cdr3_aa: CASSPSGGVTYEQYF
v_call: TRBV18; j_call: TRBJ1-2; cdr3_aa: CASSQGLRNYGYTF
v_call: TRBV11-1; j_call: TRBJ2-7; cdr3_aa: CASSSSGGEDEQYF
v_call: TRBV7-2; j_call: TRBJ2-3; cdr3_aa: CASSAPRPGLETDTQYF
v_call: TRBV11-2; j_call: TRBJ2-7; cdr3_aa: CASSPRDRGITKQYF
v_call: TRBV5-8; j_call: TRBJ2-3; cdr3_aa: CASSFRPGGGGIFTDTQYF